A single sample is the source of the 21 T cell receptor beta chains below, sequenced in a study of CD8 T cells in Susac syndrome. With random hexamers, about 0.45 to 1 ug RNA was reverse transcribed. Each CDR3 protein is one row after TCRdb ran MiXCR on the immunoSEQ multiplex PCR reads. In the table there are 71,000 or so distinct CDR3 sequences, roughly 93% of which are singletons. The sequencing sample was made of CD4+ T cells from PBMCs. The receptors were gathered from a human donor with Susac syndrome.

This chain uses TRBV5-1 with TRBJ1-2; 10 nucleotides match TRBD1. The CDR3 runs 15 residues. V gave up 3 bases and J gave up 5 bases; unmatched junction bases: 7. Germline CDR1 and CDR2: SGHRS and YFSETQ. CDR3 protein: CASSSSTGGLYGYTF. DNA for the CDR3: TGCGCCAGCAGCTCCTCGACAGGGGGCCTGTATGGCTACACCTTC.

The rearrangement uses TRBV5-1 and TRBJ1-6; unclear D gene. Per the germline V gene, CDR1 is SGHRS and CDR2 is YFSETQ. Trimming left V 0 bases short and J 9 bases short, with 13 bases between. This CDR3 has 15 residues. This CDR3 reads CASSLGPDSSSPLHF. In nucleotides, the CDR3 is TGCGCCAGCAGCTTGGGACCGGATAGCTCTTCACCCCTCCACTTT.

The chain has TRBV4-3 and TRBJ2-3; D may match TRBD1 or TRBD2 (6 bases each). This CDR3 spans 16 amino acids. Germline lookup yields CDR1 LGHNA and CDR2 YSLEER. Trimming cost V 1 base and J 8 bases, with 19 bases left between them. CDR3 bases: TGCGCCAGCAGCCAAGGGTATAGGGGGGAAGAGGGTACGCAGTATTTT. Residues: CASSQGYRGEEGTQYF.

The V call is TRBV14, the J call TRBJ1-4; 8 nucleotides line up with TRBD1. The CDR3 sequence is 14 residues long. Germline CDR1 reads SGHDN; CDR2 reads FVKESK. The trim removed 1 base at V and 7 bases at J, leaving 2 bases unmatched. The CDR3 is CASSQGTGFEKLFF. The DNA of the CDR3 is TGTGCCAGCAGCCAAGGGACAGGGTTTGAAAAACTGTTTTTT.

The chain joins TRBV18 to TRBJ1-2; possible D gene TRBD1, 6 bases. This CDR3 comprises 16 residues. Trimming stripped 0 bases from V and 4 bases from J, with 15 bases between. Germline CDR1 is KGHSH and CDR2 is LQKENI. The chain's CDR3 is CASSPPQGESSYGYTF. CDR3 sequence (DNA): TGTGCCAGCTCACCACCACAGGGCGAATCTAGCTATGGCTACACCTTC.

The gene calls are TRBV18 and TRBJ1-4, with a possible D match to TRBD1 (6 bases). Germline lookup yields CDR1 KGHSH and CDR2 LQKENI. This CDR3 has 13 residues. Trimming took 5 bases from V and 5 from J, leaving 9 bases between them. The CDR3 spells CASSSGANEKLFF. The CDR3, as DNA: TGTGCCAGCTCATCAGGGGCGAATGAAAAACTGTTTTTT.

The chain couples TRBV19 to TRBJ1-5; D may be TRBD1 (5 bases). The CDR3 loop spans 15 amino acids. V lost 4 bases and J lost 3, with 13 bases in between. Germline CDR1 reads LNHDA; CDR2 reads SQIVND (reference sequence). CDR3 nucleotide sequence: TGTGCCAGTAGTACCCGACAGAATCTCAATCAGCCCCAGCATTTT. It encodes CASSTRQNLNQPQHF.

This chain links TRBV20-1 with TRBJ1-5; a weak D match, TRBD1 (5 bases). Germline loops: CDR1 DFQATT, CDR2 SNEGSKA (reference sequence). The V end lost 3 bases, the J end lost 11 bases, and 14 bases lay between the germline ends. This CDR3 is built from 12 residues. CDR3 sequence (DNA): TGCAGTGCTAGGGGACCGGGGAGGGCCCAGCATTTT. Encoded protein: CSARGPGRAQHF.

The chain is built from TRBV14 and TRBJ2-1; D gene uncertain. CDR3 length: 16 residues. V lost 3 bases and J 4 bases, leaving 16 bases between the germline ends. CDR1 SGHDN and CDR2 FVKESK come from the germline V gene. CDR3 sequence: CASSQLPSTQYNEQFF. The CDR3 nucleotides are TGTGCCAGCAGCCAGCTCCCTTCTACACAGTACAATGAGCAGTTCTTC. Using reference TRBV14 and TRBJ2-1 for the parts outside the CDR3, the full variable domain is EAGVTQFPSHSVIEKGQTVTLRCDPISGHDNLYWYRRVMGKEIKFLLHFVKESKQDESGMPNNRFLAERTGGTYSTLKVQPAELEDSGVYFCASSQLPSTQYNEQFFGPGTRLTVL.

The genes are TRBV3-1 and TRBJ2-4; D gene unclear. In germline, CDR1 is LGHDT, CDR2 YNNKEL (reference sequence). V was cut by 2 bases and J by 0 bases, with 14 bases left in between. The CDR3 is 17 residues long. In nucleotides, the CDR3 is TGTGCCAGCAGCCAATCCACCCCGGACCTAGCCAAAAACATTCAGTACTTC. This encodes CASSQSTPDLAKNIQYF.

The chain recombines TRBV19 with TRBJ2-7; maybe TRBD1 (5 bases). The CDR3 runs to 14 residues. Deletions cut 2 bases from V and 4 bases from J, with 12 bases between. Germline V gives CDR1 LNHDA, CDR2 SQIVND (reference sequence). The CDR3 sequence: CASSIRGRGYEQYF. The CDR3 DNA reads as TGTGCCAGTAGTATAAGGGGAAGAGGATACGAGCAGTACTTC.

The chain joins TRBV15 to TRBJ2-7; no clear D. CDR1 is LNHNV, CDR2 YYDKDF, per germline (reference sequence). V was trimmed by 0 bases and J by 3 bases, leaving 18 bases between them. This CDR3 spans 17 amino acids. The CDR3 DNA reads as TGTGCCACCAGCAGAGATCGTGGGCGGACCAACGGCTACGAGCAGTACTTC. Encoded protein: CATSRDRGRTNGYEQYF.

This clonotype was seen only once. The chain recombines TRBV29-1 with TRBJ1-5; D is unclear. The CDR3 is 12 amino acids. In germline, CDR1 is SQVTM, CDR2 ANQGSEA. V was trimmed by 4 bases and J by 2 bases, leaving 6 bases between them. The CDR3 region is CSVGAGNQPQHF. The CDR3 DNA sequence: TGCAGCGTTGGGGCGGGCAATCAGCCCCAGCATTTT.

This chain connects TRBV25-1 to TRBJ1-4, with D possibly TRBD1 on 5 matching bases. The germline gives CDR1 MGHDK, CDR2 SYGVNS. The CDR3 extends over 14 amino acids. Between the trimmed V and J ends, which lost 3 bases and 7 bases, there was a span of 12 bases. The DNA of the CDR3 is TGTGCCAGCAGTGATAGGGGTCAGGGTGAAAAACTGTTTTTT. This codes for CASSDRGQGEKLFF.

V gene TRBV20-1 combines with J gene TRBJ2-7; 7 bases align to TRBD1. The CDR3 is made up of 16 amino acids. Germline CDR1 and CDR2: DFQATT and SNEGSKA (reference sequence). The junction had 14 bases not matched to a gene; V was cut back by 4 bases and J by 2 bases. DNA of the CDR3: TGCAGTGCTACCTTACCCCATGACAGGGAAGCCTACGAGCAGTACTTC. Translation: CSATLPHDREAYEQYF.

The J gene is TRBJ2-6, the V gene TRBV6-2 or TRBV6-3, with D possibly matching TRBD1 (6 bases). Trimming cost V 0 bases and J 0 bases, with 9 bases left between them. The CDR3 runs 17 residues. CDR1 and CDR2 from the germline V gene are MNHEY and SVGEGT. The CDR3 region has the DNA TGTGCCAGCAGTTACTCCACAGGGAACTCTGGGGCCAACGTCCTGACTTTC. Protein sequence: CASSYSTGNSGANVLTF.

The gene calls are TRBV2 and TRBJ1-3; unclear D gene. CDR3 length equals 12 residues. The germline CDR1 and CDR2 sequences are SNHLY and FYNNEI. V lost 7 bases and J lost 4, with 8 bases in between. CDR3 bases: TGTGCCAGCACAAGGGAAGGAAACACCATATATTTT. Translated, it gives CASTREGNTIYF. Combining the CDR3 with reference TRBV2 and TRBJ1-3 gives the whole variable domain EPEVTQTPSHQVTQMGQEVILRCVPISNHLYFYWYRQILGQKVEFLVSFYNNEISEKSEIFDDQFSVERPDGSNFTLKIRSTKLEDSAMYFCASTREGNTIYFGEGSWLTVV.

This clonotype was seen only once. This rearrangement joins TRBV5-1 to TRBJ2-5; D gene unclear. The CDR3 is 14 residues long. Germline assignment: CDR1 SGHRS and CDR2 YFSETQ. Trimming took 0 bases from V and 2 from J, leaving 8 bases between them. CDR3 amino acids: CASSLGELQETQYF. The CDR3 nucleotides read TGCGCCAGCAGCTTGGGGGAACTTCAAGAGACCCAGTACTTC.

This chain's CDR3 is CASSAFWGGQPQHF. The CDR3 region has the DNA TGTGCCAGCAGTGCATTTTGGGGGGGTCAGCCCCAGCATTTT. J is TRBJ1-5 and V is TRBV2, with D perhaps matching TRBD1 (5 bases). V lost 4 bases and J lost 6, with 13 bases in between. Germline V lookup: CDR1 SNHLY, CDR2 FYNNEI. The CDR3 spans 14 residues.

The V gene is TRBV3-1, the J gene TRBJ2-2; a weak D match, TRBD1 (6 bases). Germline assignment: CDR1 LGHDT and CDR2 YNNKEL (reference sequence). V was trimmed by 4 bases and J by 4 bases, leaving 13 bases between them. The CDR3 is 15 amino acids. CDR3 DNA sequence: TGTGCCAGCAGCCTTAGGACAGCTATCACCGGGGAGCTGTTTTTT. This sequence encodes CASSLRTAITGELFF.

The chain combines TRBV20-1 with TRBJ2-5; 10 nucleotides line up with TRBD2. The CDR3 is 14 amino acids. Germline values: CDR1 DFQATT, CDR2 SNEGSKA (reference sequence). Trimming took 1 base from V and 9 from J; bases not matched to a gene: 8. The DNA for the CDR3 is TGCAGTGCTAGAGTCGGGACTAGCGTGGCGGCCCAGTACTTC. The encoded protein is CSARVGTSVAAQYF.